This T cell receptor (beta chain) was sequenced during a study of response to subunit inactivated influenza vaccine. Study-wide findings and caveats: Authors suggested each seasonal influenza vaccination recruits few new T cells.

Germline CDR1 SQVTM, CDR2 ANQGSEA. This CDR3 comprises 16 residues. V dropped 3 bases and J dropped 4; count of bases not matched to a gene: 9. About this clonotype: The antigen is not known.

TCRdb processed the RT-PCR reads anew with MiXCR; each CDR3 protein has one entry. The sample has roughly 500,000 distinct CDR3 sequences, about 17% seen once. This TCR was recovered from a man aged 45 to 75 who received an inactivated influenza vaccine. Material: CD4+ T cells sorted from PBMCs, obtained roughly 24 months after vaccination. The J gene is TRBJ2-1, the V gene TRBV29-1, with 10 nucleotides matching TRBD1. The CDR3 here is CSVDGTGVTVYNEQFF. In DNA form, the CDR3 reads TGCAGCGTTGACGGGACAGGGGTCACGGTTTACAATGAGCAGTTCTTC.